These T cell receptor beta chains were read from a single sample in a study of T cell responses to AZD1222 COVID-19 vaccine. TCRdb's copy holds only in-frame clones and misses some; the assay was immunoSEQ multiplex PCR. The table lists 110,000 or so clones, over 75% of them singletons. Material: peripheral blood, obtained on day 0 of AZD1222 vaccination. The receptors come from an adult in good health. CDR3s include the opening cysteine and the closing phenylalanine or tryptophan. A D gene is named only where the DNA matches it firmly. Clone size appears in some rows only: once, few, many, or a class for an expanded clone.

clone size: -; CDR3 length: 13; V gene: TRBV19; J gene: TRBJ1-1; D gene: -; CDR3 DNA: TGTGCCAGTAGTATGGTCACAGACACTGAAGCTTTCTTT; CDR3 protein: CASSMVTDTEAFF
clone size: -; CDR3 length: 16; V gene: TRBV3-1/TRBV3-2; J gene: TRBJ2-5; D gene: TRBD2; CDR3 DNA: TGTGCCAGCAGCCCGAGAGCGGGGGGGCCGGGAGAGACCCAGTACTTC; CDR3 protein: CASSPRAGGPGETQYF
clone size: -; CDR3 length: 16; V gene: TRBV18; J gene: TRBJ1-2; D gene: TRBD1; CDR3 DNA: TGTGCCAGCTCACTCGCGATCGGACAGGGCGCTGGTGGCTACACCTTC; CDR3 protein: CASSLAIGQGAGGYTF
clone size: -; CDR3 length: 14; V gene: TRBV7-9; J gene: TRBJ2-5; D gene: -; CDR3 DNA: TGTGCCAGCGAAATGGGGGGACCTGTGGAACCACAGTACTTC; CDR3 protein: CASEMGGPVEPQYF
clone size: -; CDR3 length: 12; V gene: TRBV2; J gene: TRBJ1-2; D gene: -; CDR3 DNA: TGTGCCAGCAGGGGGACCGCTTTAGGCTACACCTTC; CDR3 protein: CASRGTALGYTF
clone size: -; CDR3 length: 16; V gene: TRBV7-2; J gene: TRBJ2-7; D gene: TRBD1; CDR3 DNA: TGTGCCAGCAGCCCCACTGGGGGACAGGCCTCCTACGAGCAGTACTTC; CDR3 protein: CASSPTGGQASYEQYF
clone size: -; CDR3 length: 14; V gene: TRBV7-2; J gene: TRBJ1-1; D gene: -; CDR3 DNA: TGTGCCAGCAGCTTTACTGGGCTGAACACTGAAGCTTTCTTT; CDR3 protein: CASSFTGLNTEAFF
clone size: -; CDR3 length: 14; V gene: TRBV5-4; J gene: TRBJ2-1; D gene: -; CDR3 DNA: TGTGCCAGCAGCTTGAGCGGATCCTACAATGAGCAGTTCTTC; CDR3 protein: CASSLSGSYNEQFF
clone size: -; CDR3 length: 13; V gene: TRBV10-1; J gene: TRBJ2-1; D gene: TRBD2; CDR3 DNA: TGCGCCAGCAGCCACAGCGGGAGAGATGAGCAGTTCTTC; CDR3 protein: CASSHSGRDEQFF
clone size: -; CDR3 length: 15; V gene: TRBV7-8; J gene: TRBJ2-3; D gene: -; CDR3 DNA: TGTGCCAGCAGCTTAGAGGCGGCTGGACTAGATACGCAGTATTTT; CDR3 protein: CASSLEAAGLDTQYF
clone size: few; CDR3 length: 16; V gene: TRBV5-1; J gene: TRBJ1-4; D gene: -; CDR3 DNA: TGCGCCAGCAGCTTGGCCCGGGCAGGCTTGAATGAAAAACTGTTTTTT; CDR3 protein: CASSLARAGLNEKLFF
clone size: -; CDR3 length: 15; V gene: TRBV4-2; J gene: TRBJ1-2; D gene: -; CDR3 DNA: TGTGCCAGCAGCCCAGAGGCCAATAACGTCTATGGCTACACCTTC; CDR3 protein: CASSPEANNVYGYTF
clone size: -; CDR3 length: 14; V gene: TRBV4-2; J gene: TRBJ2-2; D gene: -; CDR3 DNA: TGTGCCAGCAGCCGATCGGGGACTACCGGGGAGCTGTTTTTT; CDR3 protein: CASSRSGTTGELFF
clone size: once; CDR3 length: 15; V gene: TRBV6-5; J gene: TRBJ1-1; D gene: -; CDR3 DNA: TGTGCCAGCAGCCCCACGGAGGACATGAACACTGAAGCTTTCTTT; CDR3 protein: CASSPTEDMNTEAFF
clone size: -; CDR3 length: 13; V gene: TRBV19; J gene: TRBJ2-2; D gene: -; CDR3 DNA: TGTGCCAGTAGTTTTAGCGGAACCGGGGAGCTGTTTTTT; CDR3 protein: CASSFSGTGELFF
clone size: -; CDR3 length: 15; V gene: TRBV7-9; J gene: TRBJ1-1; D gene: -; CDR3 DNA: TGTGCCAGCAGCTTACTCTCAGGGGTGCACACTGAAGCTTTCTTT; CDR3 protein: CASSLLSGVHTEAFF
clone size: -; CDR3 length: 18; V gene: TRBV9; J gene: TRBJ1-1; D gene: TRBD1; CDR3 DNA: TGTGCCAGCAGCGTTGGACAGGGATTAGGGGGAATGAACACTGAAGCTTTCTTT; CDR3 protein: CASSVGQGLGGMNTEAFF
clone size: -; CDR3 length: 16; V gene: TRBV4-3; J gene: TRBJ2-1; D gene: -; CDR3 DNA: TGCGCCAGCAGCCGCGGGGTGTGGGACAGCTACAATGAGCAGTTCTTC; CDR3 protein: CASSRGVWDSYNEQFF
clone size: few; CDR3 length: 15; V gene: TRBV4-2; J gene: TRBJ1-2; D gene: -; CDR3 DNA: TGTGCCAGCAGCCAAGGGAGTATCACAAAACGGGGCTACACCTTC; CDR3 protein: CASSQGSITKRGYTF
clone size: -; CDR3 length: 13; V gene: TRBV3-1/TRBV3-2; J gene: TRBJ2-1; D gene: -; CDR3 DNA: TGTGCCAGCAGCCCTGAGGCCCTAGGTGAGCAGTTCTTC; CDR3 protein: CASSPEALGEQFF
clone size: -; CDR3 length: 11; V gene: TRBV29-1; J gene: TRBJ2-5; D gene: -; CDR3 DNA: TGCAGCGTCTCAGGGCCGGAGACCCAGTACTTC; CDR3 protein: CSVSGPETQYF
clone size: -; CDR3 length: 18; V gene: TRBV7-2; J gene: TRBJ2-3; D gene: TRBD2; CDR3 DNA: TGTGCCAGCAGCCAACGGGCTAGCGGGAGGGGGACCACAGATACGCAGTATTTT; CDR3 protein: CASSQRASGRGTTDTQYF
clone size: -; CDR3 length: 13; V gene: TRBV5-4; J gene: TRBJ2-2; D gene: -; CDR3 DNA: TGTGCCAGCAGCCCGCCGGGGGCCGGGGAGCTGTTTTTT; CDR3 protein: CASSPPGAGELFF
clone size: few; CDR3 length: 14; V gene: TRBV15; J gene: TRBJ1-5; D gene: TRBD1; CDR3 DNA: TGTGCCACCAGCACCGCAACAGGGGGCCAGCCCCAGCATTTT; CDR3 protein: CATSTATGGQPQHF
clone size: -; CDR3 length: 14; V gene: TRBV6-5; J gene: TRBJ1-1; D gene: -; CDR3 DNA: TGTGCCAGCAGTTACGGGGGACGGACCACTGAAGCTTTCTTT; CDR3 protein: CASSYGGRTTEAFF